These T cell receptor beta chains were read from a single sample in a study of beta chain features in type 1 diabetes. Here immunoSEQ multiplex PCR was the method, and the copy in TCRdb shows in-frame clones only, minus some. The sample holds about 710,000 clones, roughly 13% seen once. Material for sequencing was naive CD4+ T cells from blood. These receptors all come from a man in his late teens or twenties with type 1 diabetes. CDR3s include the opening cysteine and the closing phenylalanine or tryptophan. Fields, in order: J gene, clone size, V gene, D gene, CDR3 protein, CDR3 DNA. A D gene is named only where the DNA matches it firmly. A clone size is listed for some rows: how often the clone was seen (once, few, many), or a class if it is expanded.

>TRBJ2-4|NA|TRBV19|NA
CATSQGSGKNIQYF
TGTGCCACCTCGCAGGGGAGTGGGAAAAACATTCAGTACTTC
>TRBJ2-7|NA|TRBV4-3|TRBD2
CASSQTTGGTPLEQYF
TGCGCCAGCAGCCAGACAACGGGGGGGACCCCTCTCGAGCAGTACTTC
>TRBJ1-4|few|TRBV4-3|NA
CASSQRGGIPNEKLFF
TGCGCCAGCAGCCAACGCGGAGGCATTCCTAATGAAAAACTGTTTTTT
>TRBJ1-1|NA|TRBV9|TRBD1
CASSVGDRGLDDTEAFF
TGTGCCAGCAGCGTGGGGGACAGGGGGCTCGACGACACTGAAGCTTTCTTT
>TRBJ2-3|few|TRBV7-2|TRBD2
CASSLELLAGGPDTQYF
TGTGCCAGCAGCTTAGAACTTCTAGCGGGAGGGCCAGATACGCAGTATTTT
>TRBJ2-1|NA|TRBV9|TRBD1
CASSVATGGFNEQFF
TGTGCCAGCAGCGTAGCGACAGGGGGGTTCAATGAGCAGTTCTTC
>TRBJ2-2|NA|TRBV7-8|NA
CASSETVNTGELFF
TGTGCCAGCAGCGAGACAGTGAACACCGGGGAGCTGTTTTTT
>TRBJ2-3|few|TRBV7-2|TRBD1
CASSLGQGADTQYF
TGTGCCAGCAGCTTAGGACAGGGAGCAGATACGCAGTATTTT
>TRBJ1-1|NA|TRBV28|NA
CASRDTMNTEAFF
TGTGCCAGTCGGGACACCATGAACACTGAAGCTTTCTTT
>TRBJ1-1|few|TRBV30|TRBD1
CAWIPLTGLSTEAFF
TGTGCCTGGATTCCCTTGACAGGGTTGAGCACTGAAGCTTTCTTT
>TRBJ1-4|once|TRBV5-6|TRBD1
CASSPPDRDEKLFF
TGTGCCAGCAGCCCCCCGGACAGGGATGAAAAACTGTTTTTT
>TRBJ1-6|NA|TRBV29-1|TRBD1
CSVRSGTGNSPLHF
TGCAGCGTTCGCTCCGGGACAGGAAATTCACCCCTCCACTTT
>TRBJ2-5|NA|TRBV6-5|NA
CASSYSPGGGETQYF
TGTGCCAGCAGTTACTCTCCAGGGGGAGGAGAGACCCAGTACTTC
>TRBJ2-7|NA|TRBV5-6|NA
CASSFMSPDAYEQYF
TGTGCCAGCAGCTTTATGTCTCCGGATGCCTACGAGCAGTACTTC
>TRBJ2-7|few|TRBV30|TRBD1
CALASGGYEQYF
TGTGCCTTGGCATCAGGGGGCTACGAGCAGTACTTC
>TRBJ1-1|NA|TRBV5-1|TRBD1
CASTTSGGNTEAFF
TGCGCCAGCACCACTTCAGGGGGGAACACTGAAGCTTTCTTT
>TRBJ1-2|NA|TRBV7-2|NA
CASSLAERVGGYTF
TGTGCCAGCAGCTTAGCGGAAAGGGTCGGGGGCTACACCTTC
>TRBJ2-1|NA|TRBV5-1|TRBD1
CASSLAGGFNEQFF
TGCGCCAGCAGCTTGGCAGGGGGCTTCAATGAGCAGTTCTTC
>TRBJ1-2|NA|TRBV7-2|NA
CASSFDGVRGYTF
TGTGCCAGCAGCTTTGACGGGGTGCGTGGCTACACCTTC
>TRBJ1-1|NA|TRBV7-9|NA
CASSPQGMVGNTEAFF
TGTGCCAGCAGCCCACAGGGAATGGTAGGGAACACTGAAGCTTTCTTT
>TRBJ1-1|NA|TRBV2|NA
CASSYWDGPNTEAFF
TGTGCCAGCAGTTACTGGGACGGACCGAACACTGAAGCTTTCTTT
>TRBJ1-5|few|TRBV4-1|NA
CASSQPGGNQPQHF
TGCGCCAGCAGCCAACCGGGAGGCAATCAGCCCCAGCATTTT
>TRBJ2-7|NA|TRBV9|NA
CASSVAVDATYEQYF
TGTGCCAGCAGCGTAGCAGTGGACGCAACCTACGAGCAGTACTTC
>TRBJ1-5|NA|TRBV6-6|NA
CASISSSNQPQHF
TGTGCCAGCATTAGCAGTTCCAATCAGCCCCAGCATTTT
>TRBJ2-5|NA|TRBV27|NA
CASSLFRGETQYF
TGTGCCAGCAGTTTATTTCGGGGAGAGACCCAGTACTTC
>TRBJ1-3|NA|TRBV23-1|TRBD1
CASSQRPGQADSGNTIYF
TGCGCCAGCAGTCAGCGTCCGGGACAGGCCGACTCTGGAAACACCATATATTTT
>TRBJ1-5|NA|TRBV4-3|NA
CASSQDLGRVNQPQHF
TGCGCCAGCAGCCAAGATTTAGGTCGGGTCAATCAGCCCCAGCATTTT
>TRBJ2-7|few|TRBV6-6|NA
CASSYSPGAYEQYF
TGTGCCAGCAGTTACTCGCCAGGTGCCTACGAGCAGTACTTC
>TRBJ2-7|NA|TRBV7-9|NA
CASSSSGQSYEQYF
TGTGCCAGCAGCTCTAGCGGACAGTCCTACGAGCAGTACTTC
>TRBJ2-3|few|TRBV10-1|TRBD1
CASSAGQGSDTQYF
TGCGCCAGCAGCGCGGGACAGGGGTCAGATACGCAGTATTTT
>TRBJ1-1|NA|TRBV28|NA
CASSLGSTEAFF
TGTGCCAGCAGTTTAGGGAGCACTGAAGCTTTCTTT
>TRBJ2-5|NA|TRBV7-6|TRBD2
CASSLVATSGGETQYF
TGTGCCAGCAGCTTAGTTGCGACTAGCGGTGGAGAGACCCAGTACTTC
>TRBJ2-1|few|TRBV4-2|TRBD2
CASSQGSLAGGQFEQFF
TGTGCCAGCAGCCAAGGCTCACTAGCGGGGGGACAGTTTGAGCAGTTCTTC